Listed here are 13 T cell receptor beta chains from one sample, sequenced in a study of CD8+ T cells in alopecia areata. Reverse transcribed after extraction, RNA yielded cDNA as the sequencing template. TCRdb's copy holds only in-frame clones and misses some; the assay was immunoSEQ multiplex PCR. The sample yields roughly 32,000 clones, around two thirds seen once. The source material was NKG2D-high CD8+ T cells sorted from blood. The origin of the receptors is a human donor with alopecia areata.

With respect to this clone: At one end the junction does not follow the germline gene, possibly because of a read error. The rearrangement uses TRBV7-7 and TRBJ2-3; 7 bases are a match to TRBD1. Germline CDR1 is SSHAT and CDR2 is FNYEAQ (reference sequence). The CDR3 spans 17 residues. The CDR3 loop reads CASSLAFQGTDTDTQYF. The CDR3 coding sequence is TGTGCTAGCAGCTTAGCTTTTCAAGGGACAGACACAGATACGCAGTATTTT.

This clone has only a few counts. The chain combines TRBV12-5 with TRBJ2-5; D call uncertain. Trimming shortened V by 1 base and J by 5 bases, and 5 bases separated the two germline ends. Germline loops: CDR1 LGHNT, CDR2 FRNRAP. CDR3 size: 12 residues. CDR3 nucleotides: TGTGCTAGTGGTTTGGCTGTGGAGACCCAGTACTTC. Its translation: CASGLAVETQYF.

The chain links TRBV27 to TRBJ2-7; no clear D. With 4 bases removed from V and 4 bases from J, the gap between germline ends came to 14 bases. Germline CDR1 is MNHEY and CDR2 is SMNVEV (reference sequence). There are 14 residues in the CDR3. The CDR3 nucleotides read TGTGCCAGCAGTTCCCTGGGTGAGGCTTACGAGCAGTACTTC. This sequence encodes CASSSLGEAYEQYF.

The rearrangement joins TRBV6-5 to TRBJ2-1; 10 nucleotides agree with TRBD2. The CDR3 spans 13 residues. Losses at the gene ends were 6 bases for V and 7 bases for J; bases not matched to a gene: 3. The germline CDR1 and CDR2 sequences are MNHEY and SVGAGI. DNA of the CDR3: TGTGCCAGCAGCCCGACTAGCGGGAATGAGCAGTTCTTC. Translation: CASSPTSGNEQFF.

V and J are TRBV7-9 and TRBJ2-1; no clear D gene. The germline V gene encodes CDR1 SEHNR and CDR2 FQNEAQ (reference sequence). CDR3 size: 13 residues. The V and J ends lost 3 bases and 7 bases respectively, with 10 bases between them. This CDR3 is CASSFPEPNEQFF. The CDR3 nucleotides are TGTGCCAGCAGCTTCCCAGAGCCAAATGAGCAGTTCTTC.

This clone was recorded once. The CDR3, as DNA: TGTGCCAGCAGCCTACCAAATCAGCCCCAGCATTTT. This encodes CASSLPNQPQHF. The chain couples TRBV14 to TRBJ1-5; D gene uncertain. The CDR3 runs 12 residues. The germline gives CDR1 SGHDN, CDR2 FVKESK. The germline V and J ends were trimmed by 4 bases and 4 bases, with 5 bases remaining between them.

The V gene is TRBV19, the J gene TRBJ2-3; D may be TRBD2 (6 bases). Per the germline V gene, CDR1 is LNHDA and CDR2 is SQIVND (reference sequence). This CDR3 contains 14 residues. V was trimmed by 1 base and J by 3 bases, leaving 8 bases between them. The CDR3 DNA reads TGTGCCAGTAGTATAGTCAGCGGGACAGATACGCAGTATTTT. The encoded protein is CASSIVSGTDTQYF.

V usage is TRBV6-6 and J usage is TRBJ1-5, with D uncertain. Trimming removed 0 bases from V and 0 bases from J, with 9 bases in between. This CDR3 has 16 amino acids. The germline CDR1 and CDR2 sequences are MNHNY and SVGAGI (reference sequence). This CDR3 is CASSYSRGNSNQPQHF. The CDR3 bases are TGTGCCAGCAGTTACTCGAGAGGGAATAGCAATCAGCCCCAGCATTTT.

The gene calls are TRBV28 and TRBJ2-3; weak D call: TRBD2 (6 bases). Trimming removed 6 bases at V and 2 bases at J, with 12 bases between. The germline V gene has CDR1 MDHEN and CDR2 SYDVKM. The CDR3 is 14 residues long. The DNA of the CDR3 is TGTGCCAGCAGGAATAGCGGACTCACAGATACGCAGTATTTT. This encodes CASRNSGLTDTQYF. Together with reference TRBV28 and TRBJ2-3, the CDR3 gives the full variable domain: DVKVTQSSRYLVKRTGEKVFLECVQDMDHENMFWYRQDPGLGLRLIYFSYDVKMKEKGDIPEGYSVSREKKERFSLILESASTNQTSMYLCASRNSGLTDTQYFGPGTRLTVL.

This rearrangement joins TRBV27 to TRBJ2-1, with D unresolved. V gave up 2 bases and J gave up 8 bases, with 4 bases separating them. Germline V CDR1 and CDR2: MNHEY, SMNVEV (reference sequence). The CDR3 extends over 11 amino acids. In nucleotides, the CDR3 is TGTGCCAGCAGTTTAGGACATGAGCAGTTCTTC. Translated, it gives CASSLGHEQFF.

The chain has TRBV19 and TRBJ2-1; 8 bases align to TRBD2. Germline assignment: CDR1 LNHDA and CDR2 SQIVND (reference sequence). The V gene end was trimmed by 6 bases and the J gene end by 8 bases; junction bases not matched to a gene: 18. The CDR3 sequence is 17 residues long. The CDR3 bases are TGTGCCAGTAGGGGGACTTTGGGGCGGGAGGTCACTGATGAGCAGTTCTTC. It translates to CASRGTLGREVTDEQFF.

V gene TRBV27 combines with J gene TRBJ1-5, with D uncertain. Germline loops: CDR1 MNHEY, CDR2 SMNVEV (reference sequence). V lost 6 bases, J lost 4 bases, and 10 bases lay in between. CDR3 length: 13 amino acids. The CDR3 here is CASSLSRNQPQHF. The CDR3 coding sequence is TGTGCCAGCAGCCTCAGCCGTAATCAGCCCCAGCATTTT.

The chain has TRBV28 and TRBJ2-5, with D unclear. Deletions cut 2 bases from V and 1 base from J, with 5 bases between. This CDR3 has 13 amino acids. The germline V gene has CDR1 MDHEN and CDR2 SYDVKM. Here the CDR3 reads CASSLGSQETQYF. CDR3 in DNA: TGTGCCAGCAGTTTAGGCAGCCAAGAGACCCAGTACTTC.